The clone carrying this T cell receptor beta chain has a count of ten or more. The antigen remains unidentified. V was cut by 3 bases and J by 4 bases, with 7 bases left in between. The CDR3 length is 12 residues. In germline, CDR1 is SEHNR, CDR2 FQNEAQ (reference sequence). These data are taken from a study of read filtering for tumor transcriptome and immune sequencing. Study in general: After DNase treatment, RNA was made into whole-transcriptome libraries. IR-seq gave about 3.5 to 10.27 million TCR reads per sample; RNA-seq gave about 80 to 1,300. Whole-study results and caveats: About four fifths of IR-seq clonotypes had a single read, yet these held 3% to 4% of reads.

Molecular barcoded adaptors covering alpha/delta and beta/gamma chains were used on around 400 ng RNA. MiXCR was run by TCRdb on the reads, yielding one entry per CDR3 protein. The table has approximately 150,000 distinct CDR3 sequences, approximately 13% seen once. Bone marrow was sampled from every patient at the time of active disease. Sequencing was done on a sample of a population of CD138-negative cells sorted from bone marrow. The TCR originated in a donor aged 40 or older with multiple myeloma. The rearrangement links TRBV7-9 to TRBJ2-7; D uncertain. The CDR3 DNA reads TGTGCCAGCAGCTTCAGTGGTTACGAGCAGTACTTC. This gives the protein CASSFSGYEQYF.